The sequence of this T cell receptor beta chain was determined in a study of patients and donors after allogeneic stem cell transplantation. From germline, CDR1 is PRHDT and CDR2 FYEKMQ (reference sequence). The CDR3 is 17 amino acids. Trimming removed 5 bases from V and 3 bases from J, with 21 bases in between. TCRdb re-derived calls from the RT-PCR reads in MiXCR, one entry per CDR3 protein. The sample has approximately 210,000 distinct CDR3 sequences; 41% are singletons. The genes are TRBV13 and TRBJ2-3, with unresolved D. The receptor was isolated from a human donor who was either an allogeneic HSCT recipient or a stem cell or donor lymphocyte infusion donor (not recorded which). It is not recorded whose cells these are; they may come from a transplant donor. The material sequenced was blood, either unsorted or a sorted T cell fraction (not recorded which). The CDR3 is CASSPGMATSPTDTQYF. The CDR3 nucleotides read TGTGCCAGCAGCCCTGGAATGGCTACTTCTCCTACAGATACGCAGTATTTT.